The present T cell receptor (beta chain) was sequenced within a study of monozygotic twins with inflammatory bowel disease. Findings and limits, study-wide: Using the inverse Simpson index, IBD patients had lower TCRbeta diversity than healthy co-twins.

The CDR3 extends over 12 amino acids. The germline CDR1 and CDR2 sequences are SQVTM and ANQGSEA. Details on this clonotype: Antigen specificity is unknown.

Each CDR3 protein gets one entry in TCRdb, which reprocessed the 5' RACE reads and gives no DNA. The sample has 210,000 or so distinct CDR3 sequences; the top ten hold around 7.6%. This chain uses TRBV29-1 with TRBJ2-3. The sequenced sample was blood. The TCR comes from a human donor with ulcerative colitis or Crohn's disease, or a healthy co-twin of an affected twin (not recorded which). The CDR3 reads CSVTPDTDTQYF.